A selection of T cell receptor beta chains follows, all from one sample in a study of blood T cell repertoires in COVID-19. Assay used: immunoSEQ multiplex PCR; TCRdb lists only in-frame clones, some missing. The sample includes 130,000 or so clones, 70% to 90% of them seen just once. Sequences were obtained from peripheral blood. The receptors here all came from a woman in her sixties with acute or convalescent COVID-19. Each CDR3 is given with its conserved first and last residue. Fields, in order: D gene, V gene, clone size, J gene, CDR3 protein, CDR3 DNA. The D gene is left open where the match is weak. The size field is filled for only some rows; it gives once, few, many or a size class.

NA	TRBV27	NA	TRBJ2-1	CASSLSSNEQFF	TGTGCCAGCAGTTTAAGTAGCAATGAGCAGTTCTTC
TRBD2	TRBV7-2	NA	TRBJ2-5	CAVSGGNQETQYF	TGTGCCGTTAGCGGGGGGAACCAAGAGACCCAGTACTTC
TRBD2	TRBV7-3	NA	TRBJ2-3	CASSLRGSGEITDTQYF	TGTGCCAGCAGCTTAAGGGGTAGCGGGGAGATCACAGATACGCAGTATTTT
NA	TRBV6-5	NA	TRBJ2-3	CASSFRITDTQYF	TGTGCCAGCAGTTTCAGGATTACAGATACGCAGTATTTT
TRBD1	TRBV18	NA	TRBJ1-6	CASSPGTGISSIHF	TGTGCCAGCTCTCCCGGGACAGGGATAAGTTCTATCCACTTT
TRBD1	TRBV4-3	NA	TRBJ2-7	CASSSSLGPGQGNSYEQYF	TGCGCCAGCAGCTCAAGCCTTGGGCCGGGACAGGGGAACTCCTACGAGCAGTACTTC
NA	TRBV18	NA	TRBJ1-2	CASSPPQAGSYGYTF	TGTGCCAGCTCACCACCCCAGGCAGGGTCCTATGGCTACACCTTC
NA	TRBV28	NA	TRBJ1-3	CASSLPSGNTIYF	TGTGCCAGCAGTTTACCCTCGGGAAACACCATATATTTT
TRBD2	TRBV6-6	NA	TRBJ2-5	CASSYSSGGETQYF	TGTGCCAGCAGTTACTCGTCGGGGGGGGAGACCCAGTACTTC
TRBD2	TRBV6-2/TRBV6-3	NA	TRBJ2-2	CASSYSGGSNTGELFF	TGTGCCAGCAGTTACTCGGGGGGGTCGAACACCGGGGAGCTGTTTTTT
TRBD1	TRBV7-2	few	TRBJ2-5	CASSLQGEGWETQYF	TGTGCCAGCAGCTTACAGGGGGAAGGGTGGGAGACCCAGTACTTC
TRBD1	TRBV28	once	TRBJ2-3	CASSFPGTGETDTQYF	TGTGCCAGCAGTTTCCCCGGGACAGGGGAAACAGATACGCAGTATTTT
TRBD1	TRBV3-1/TRBV3-2	NA	TRBJ1-2	CASSQARQGAGGYTF	TGTGCCAGCAGCCAAGCCCGTCAGGGGGCAGGAGGCTACACCTTC
TRBD1	TRBV19	once	TRBJ1-6	CASSIIGQGFSPLHF	TGTGCCAGTAGTATAATTGGACAGGGTTTCTCACCCCTCCACTTT
TRBD2	TRBV4-3	NA	TRBJ2-2	CASSQEAGGPGTGELFF	TGCGCCAGCAGCCAAGAAGCGGGGGGGCCGGGCACCGGGGAGCTGTTTTTT
NA	TRBV9	NA	TRBJ1-1	CASSEGGNTEAFF	TGTGCCAGCAGCGAGGGAGGGAACACTGAAGCTTTCTTT
TRBD1	TRBV6-5	NA	TRBJ1-5	CASMGQWNQPQHF	TGTGCCAGCATGGGACAGTGGAATCAGCCCCAGCATTTT
TRBD2	TRBV30	once	TRBJ2-5	CACREGGETQYF	TGTGCCTGTAGGGAGGGAGGAGAGACCCAGTACTTC
TRBD1	TRBV4-3	NA	TRBJ1-1	CASSQGTGYTEAFF	TGCGCCAGCAGCCAAGGGACAGGATACACTGAAGCTTTCTTT
NA	TRBV10-3	NA	TRBJ1-1	CAISIGAMNTEAFF	TGTGCCATCAGTATAGGGGCCATGAACACTGAAGCTTTCTTT
TRBD1	TRBV19	NA	TRBJ2-1	CASTLGTGVHEQFF	TGTGCCAGTACCCTAGGGACAGGGGTGCATGAGCAGTTCTTC
NA	TRBV15	NA	TRBJ1-2	CATIPTRGYYGYTF	TGTGCCACCATCCCCACTAGGGGGTATTATGGCTACACCTTC
NA	TRBV5-1	NA	TRBJ1-1	CASSLGGREAFF	TGCGCCAGCAGCTTGGGAGGCAGAGAAGCTTTCTTT
TRBD2	TRBV6-6	NA	TRBJ2-5	CASSRPGTSGGAGETQYF	TGTGCCAGCAGCCGACCTGGGACTAGCGGGGGGGCAGGGGAGACCCAGTACTTC
NA	TRBV5-4	NA	TRBJ1-4	CASSLYGDEKLFF	TGTGCCAGCAGCTTGTATGGAGATGAAAAACTGTTTTTT
TRBD1	TRBV7-3	NA	TRBJ2-2	CASSPPGQGTGELFF	TGTGCCAGCAGCCCGCCGGGACAGGGCACCGGGGAGCTGTTTTTT
NA	TRBV27	few	TRBJ1-1	CASNPLQGGTEAFF	TGTGCCAGCAACCCCCTACAGGGTGGAACTGAAGCTTTCTTT
TRBD1	TRBV18	NA	TRBJ1-3	CASSFGQGENTIYF	TGTGCCAGCTCATTTGGACAGGGGGAAAACACCATATATTTT
NA	TRBV2	NA	TRBJ2-4	CASSWGGAQAKNIQYF	TGTGCCAGCAGCTGGGGCGGGGCCCAGGCCAAAAACATTCAGTACTTC
NA	TRBV4-2	once	TRBJ1-2	CASSQVGPSQGAPANYGYTF	TGTGCCAGCAGCCAAGTTGGCCCCTCACAGGGTGCTCCAGCTAACTATGGCTACACCTTC
TRBD2	TRBV27	NA	TRBJ2-1	CASSLLLEREYNEQFF	TGTGCCAGCAGTTTACTTCTCGAGCGGGAATACAATGAGCAGTTCTTC
NA	TRBV4-2	once	TRBJ2-6	CASSQDFQNLVQDISGANVLTF	TGTGCCAGCAGCCAAGACTTTCAGAATTTGGTACAGGATATCTCTGGGGCCAACGTCCTGACTTTC
NA	TRBV5-1	NA	TRBJ2-3	CASTPTPRQGGSDTQYF	TGCGCCAGCACCCCGACACCGAGGCAGGGTGGTTCTGATACGCAGTATTTT
NA	TRBV28	NA	TRBJ1-6	CASSLTGLNSPLHF	TGTGCCAGCAGTTTGACAGGATTGAATTCACCCCTCCACTTT
NA	TRBV29-1	NA	TRBJ1-1	CSVAGQPNTEAFF	TGCAGCGTCGCCGGACAACCGAACACTGAAGCTTTCTTT
TRBD2	TRBV28	NA	TRBJ2-1	CASRPPGLARNEQFF	TGTGCCAGCAGGCCACCGGGACTAGCTAGGAATGAGCAGTTCTTC
NA	TRBV7-8	NA	TRBJ1-5	CASSASTGVNQPQHF	TGTGCCAGCAGCGCTTCGACGGGGGTCAATCAGCCCCAGCATTTT
NA	TRBV7-2	NA	TRBJ2-3	CASSLVAGQGTDTQYF	TGTGCCAGCAGCTTAGTCGCGGGGCAAGGCACAGATACGCAGTATTTT
TRBD1	TRBV5-1	NA	TRBJ1-1	CASSPGQGNAEAFF	TGCGCCAGCAGCCCAGGACAGGGAAACGCTGAAGCTTTCTTT
TRBD2	TRBV7-2	NA	TRBJ2-7	CASSSSGVPYEQYF	TGTGCCAGCAGTAGTAGCGGGGTACCCTACGAGCAGTACTTC
NA	TRBV27	NA	TRBJ1-1	CASSGAENTEAFF	TGTGCCAGCAGTGGGGCGGAGAACACTGAAGCTTTCTTT
TRBD1	TRBV18	NA	TRBJ1-3	CASSPGQGSFGNTIYF	TGTGCCAGCTCACCGGGACAGGGATCCTTTGGAAACACCATATATTTT
NA	TRBV9	once	TRBJ2-7	CASSVAGRTYEQYF	TGTGCCAGCAGCGTAGCAGGAAGAACCTACGAGCAGTACTTC
TRBD2	TRBV6-5	NA	TRBJ2-7	CASVGSSGYEQYF	TGTGCCAGCGTCGGTTCTAGCGGCTACGAGCAGTACTTC
NA	TRBV27	NA	TRBJ1-1	CASSPLPGGTEAFF	TGTGCCAGCAGTCCCCTCCCTGGGGGGACTGAAGCTTTCTTT